The next 30 T cell receptor beta chains were all read from a single sample in a study of T cells in Graves' hyperthyroidism and ophthalmopathy. Researchers amplified the TCR beta CDR3 regions from RNA transcripts. First-round RT-PCR targeting the TCR CDR3 was performed with the HTBI primer set. Via MiXCR, TCRdb re-called the multiplex PCR reads, giving one row per CDR3 protein. Found here are approximately 620,000 distinct CDR3 sequences, 15% to 20% of them singletons; the top ten hold less than 3.5%. Sequencing was done on a sample of blood. These receptors came from a woman aged 40 to 50 with Graves' ophthalmopathy.

The chain joins TRBV5-4 to TRBJ2-1, with 8 nucleotides matching TRBD1. CDR1 and CDR2 from the germline V gene are SGHNT and YYREEE (reference sequence). Germline trimming cut 4 bases from V and 0 bases from J; bases unmatched to any gene: 3. This CDR3 has 15 amino acids. CDR3 coding DNA: TGTGCCAGCAGCGAGGGACAGGTCTCCTACAATGAGCAGTTCTTC. Translation gives CASSEGQVSYNEQFF.

The chain has TRBV5-8 and TRBJ2-1; D possibly matches TRBD1 or TRBD2 (5 bases each). The V gene lost 3 bases and the J gene lost 6 bases, with 10 bases spanning the gap. Germline V CDR1 and CDR2: SGHTS, YDEGEE. This CDR3 region has 13 residues. The CDR3 nucleotides read TGTGCCAGCAGCTACGGGACCTTCAATGAGCAGTTCTTC. This codes for CASSYGTFNEQFF. Looking up the rest from reference TRBV5-8 and TRBJ2-1 gives the full variable domain: EAGVTQSPTHLIKTRGQQATLRCSPISGHTSVYWYQQALGLGLQFLLWYDEGEERNRGNFPPRFSGRQFPNYSSELNVNALELEDSALYLCASSYGTFNEQFFGPGTRLTVL.

The CDR3 loop is CSARDPQGGVGETQYF. For the CDR3, the DNA is TGCAGTGCTAGAGATCCCCAGGGGGGGGTAGGGGAGACCCAGTACTTC. The V gene is TRBV20-1, the J gene TRBJ2-5, with D tentatively TRBD1 or TRBD2 (7 bases each). Germline CDR1 DFQATT, CDR2 SNEGSKA (reference sequence). The length of the CDR3 is 16 residues. Trimming pared 0 bases from V and 5 bases from J, leaving 19 bases between.

This clonotype was detected a few times. V gene TRBV19 combines with J gene TRBJ1-4; D unclear. From germline, CDR1 is LNHDA and CDR2 SQIVND (reference sequence). The CDR3 spans 13 residues. Trimming pared 3 bases from V and 13 bases from J, leaving 15 bases between. The CDR3 DNA sequence: TGTGCCAGTAGTATGGAGAGGCCAGGTGGACTGTTTTTT. As protein: CASSMERPGGLFF.

In its sample, this clonotype was seen a few times. The chain uses TRBV5-1 and TRBJ2-4, with a tentative D call TRBD1 (6 bases). There are 14 residues in the CDR3. V was clipped by 0 bases and J by 9 bases, with 13 bases between them. Germline CDR1 reads SGHRS; CDR2 reads YFSETQ. The CDR3 sequence is CASSLERNRAIQYF. CDR3 DNA: TGCGCCAGCAGCTTGGAGCGTAACAGGGCCATTCAGTACTTC.

This clonotype was observed at least ten times. The genes are TRBV2 and TRBJ1-6, with 8 positions matching TRBD1. The V segment lost 6 bases and the J segment 4 bases; nucleotides outside the gene matches: 2. This CDR3 comprises 14 residues. Germline values: CDR1 SNHLY, CDR2 FYNNEI. CDR3 DNA sequence: TGTGCCAGCAGCAGGACAGGGTATAATTCACCCCTCCACTTT. Translation: CASSRTGYNSPLHF.

This clonotype was counted many times. The chain carries TRBV28 and TRBJ1-2; D perhaps matches TRBD1 (5 bases). The CDR3 extends over 15 amino acids. The V gene's germline CDR1 is MDHEN and CDR2 SYDVKM. The V and J ends lost 6 bases and 4 bases respectively, with 18 bases between them. The CDR3 DNA reads TGTGCCAGCAGACCCCTCAGCCCGGACACCTATGGCTACACCTTC. Translating gives CASRPLSPDTYGYTF.

This clonotype was seen at least ten times. The chain recombines TRBV18 with TRBJ1-1, with 8 bases lining up with TRBD1. CDR3 length: 14 amino acids. The V gene's germline CDR1 is KGHSH and CDR2 LQKENI. The J segment lost 5 bases and the V segment lost 6 bases, leaving 8 bases of the junction unmatched. The CDR3 sequence: CASSKTGERTEAFF. CDR3 sequence (DNA): TGTGCCAGCTCGAAGACAGGGGAGCGGACTGAAGCTTTCTTT.

Details on this clonotype: A much larger clone lies one base from this, so it may be a read error. The gene calls are TRBV6-9 and TRBJ1-1, with 8 bases fitting TRBD1. This CDR3 spans 14 amino acids. CDR1 MNHGY and CDR2 SVAAGI come from the germline V gene. CDR3 coding DNA: TGTGCCAGCAGTATTCAGGGGGCCTACACTGGAGCTTTCTTT. Its protein product is CASSIQGAYTGAFF.

This clonotype came up many times. V usage is TRBV20-1 and J usage is TRBJ2-7, with D maybe TRBD1 (5 bases). V was trimmed by 0 bases and J by 3 bases, leaving 15 bases between them. Germline V gives CDR1 DFQATT, CDR2 SNEGSKA (reference sequence). CDR3 length equals 15 residues. The CDR3 region is CSARDVLLQGYEQYF. For the CDR3, the DNA is TGCAGTGCTAGAGATGTCCTACTCCAGGGCTACGAGCAGTACTTC.

This clonotype was seen more than once but under ten times. This sequence joins TRBV11-3 and TRBJ2-7, with D tentatively TRBD2 (5 bases). V lost 2 bases and J lost 6, with 11 bases in between. The CDR3 is 13 amino acids. CDR1 and CDR2 (germline): SGHNT, YENEEA. CDR3 DNA: TGTGCCAGCAGCTTATATCTAGCCCCCGAGCAGTACTTC. As protein: CASSLYLAPEQYF.

The rearrangement joins TRBV7-2 to TRBJ1-4; weak D call: TRBD1 (5 bases). CDR1 and CDR2 (germline): SGHTA, FQGNSA. V shed 5 bases and J shed 8 bases, with 15 bases lying between them. The length of the CDR3 is 14 residues. This chain's CDR3 is CASSPFMGGEKLFF. CDR3 DNA sequence: TGTGCCAGCAGCCCCTTTATGGGGGGAGAAAAACTGTTTTTT.

Comments on this clonotype: A much larger clone is a single base away; this may be a read error. This chain links TRBV11-2 with TRBJ2-3; TRBD1 might be the D (5 bases). Germline V gene sequence: CDR1 SGHAT, CDR2 FQNNGV. The CDR3 is 12 residues long. The CDR3 here is CASSLETVTRYF. CDR3 bases: TGTGCCAGCAGCTTAGAGACAGTTACGCGGTATTTT.

In its sample, this clonotype was seen many times. This chain connects TRBV18 to TRBJ1-1; TRBD1 might be the D (5 bases). Germline V gives CDR1 KGHSH, CDR2 LQKENI. Deletions cut 2 bases from V and 5 bases from J, with 15 bases between. CDR3 length: 15 amino acids. CDR3 coding DNA: TGTGCCAGCTCACCAACAGGATTGGACGGGACTGAAGCTTTCTTT. It codes for CASSPTGLDGTEAFF.

For this clonotype: The junction and the germline gene differ at one end; a read error may be behind it. The chain links TRBV10-3 to TRBJ2-5; 8 nucleotides match TRBD1. The CDR3 contains 13 residues. The germline CDR1 and CDR2 sequences are ENHRY and SYGVKD. The chain's CDR3 is CPISGGTGETQYF. CDR3 DNA sequence: TGTCCCATCAGTGGCGGGACAGGAGAGACCCAGTACTTC.

CDR3 coding DNA: TGTGCCAGCTCAGGGCGGGACGGGGGCCTCGAGCAGTACTTC. Translated, it gives CASSGRDGGLEQYF. This chain uses TRBV18 with TRBJ2-7; D is tentatively TRBD1 or TRBD2 (6 bases each). CDR1 KGHSH and CDR2 LQKENI come from the germline V gene. This CDR3 spans 14 amino acids. Trimming left V 5 bases short and J 6 bases short, with 17 bases between.

This clonotype appeared a few times. V usage is TRBV2 and J usage is TRBJ1-6, with 7 bases identical to TRBD1. Germline V gene data show CDR1 as SNHLY and CDR2 as FYNNEI. The junction had 3 bases not matched to a gene; V was cut back by 3 bases and J by 7 bases. This CDR3 is built from 14 residues. The CDR3 DNA sequence: TGTGCCAGCAGTGACCCAGGGGGAAATTCACCCCTCCACTTT. Amino acids: CASSDPGGNSPLHF.

This clonotype has only one observation. The chain recombines TRBV20-1 with TRBJ1-1; 8 nucleotides agree with TRBD1. The CDR3 is 14 residues long. Trimming removed 1 base from V and 5 bases from J; junction bases left unmatched: 6. Looked up from germline, CDR1 is DFQATT and CDR2 is SNEGSKA (reference sequence). CDR3 residues: CSARVAGGRTEAFF. CDR3 bases: TGCAGTGCTAGAGTAGCAGGGGGCAGGACTGAAGCTTTCTTT.

The chain has TRBV20-1 and TRBJ2-5, with 7 bases fitting TRBD2. Losses at the gene ends were 1 base for V and 0 bases for J; bases not matched to a gene: 2. In germline, CDR1 is DFQATT, CDR2 SNEGSKA (reference sequence). This CDR3 is built from 14 residues. The CDR3 DNA follows: TGCAGTGCTAGAGCGGGGGGACACCAAGAGACCCAGTACTTC. This translates into CSARAGGHQETQYF.

This clonotype was seen only a few times. The chain uses TRBV20-1 and TRBJ2-2, with no clear D. Germline V gene sequence: CDR1 DFQATT, CDR2 SNEGSKA (reference sequence). Trimming removed 6 bases from V and 7 bases from J, with 12 bases in between. The CDR3 is made up of 12 amino acids. The CDR3 protein is CSAQVPGGELFF. The CDR3 nucleotides are TGCAGTGCCCAAGTACCAGGCGGGGAGCTGTTTTTT.

This clonotype was seen a few times. The chain recombines TRBV27 with TRBJ2-7, with TRBD1 matching 7 bases. The germline V gene encodes CDR1 MNHEY and CDR2 SMNVEV (reference sequence). The V gene end was trimmed by 5 bases and the J gene end by 7 bases; junction bases not matched to a gene: 11. The CDR3 covers 14 residues. CDR3 DNA: TGTGCCAGCAGTCAGATTACAGGGGCAAGGGAGCAGTACTTC. It is translated as CASSQITGAREQYF.

The V gene is TRBV12-3 or TRBV12-4, the J gene TRBJ2-4; 8 nucleotides agree with TRBD1. The CDR3 contains 15 residues. V lost 5 bases, J lost 6 bases, and 9 bases stayed unmatched. The CDR3 DNA is TGTGCCAGCAGTCTGGAACAGGGGGACGGAAACATTCAGTACTTC. Protein product: CASSLEQGDGNIQYF.

Ten or more counts support this clonotype. The chain employs TRBV7-3 and TRBJ1-1, with D possibly being TRBD1 (5 bases). Germline V gene lookup returns CDR1 SGHTA and CDR2 FQGTGA. The CDR3 loop spans 15 amino acids. Trimming removed 1 base at V and 4 bases at J, with 13 bases between. CDR3 protein: CASSLIGGAITEAFF. The CDR3 DNA follows: TGTGCCAGCAGCTTAATTGGAGGGGCGATCACTGAAGCTTTCTTT.

In its sample, this clonotype was seen a few times. V is TRBV30 and J is TRBJ2-1; D is perhaps TRBD1 (6 bases). Germline lookup yields CDR1 GTSNPN and CDR2 SVGIG (reference sequence). V was clipped by 3 bases and J by 6 bases, with 18 bases between them. This CDR3 has 15 amino acids. CDR3 DNA: TGTGCCTGGAGCCGAGGGGACACCCATCTCAATGAGCAGTTCTTC. The encoded protein is CAWSRGDTHLNEQFF.

This clonotype was observed at least ten times. The V and J genes are TRBV5-1 and TRBJ1-6, with a tentative D call TRBD1 (5 bases). CDR1 is SGHRS, CDR2 YFSETQ, per germline. V was clipped by 0 bases and J by 3 bases, with 13 bases between them. The CDR3 has 17 amino acids. The CDR3 DNA reads TGCGCCAGCAGCTTGGGTACCGACAGTGACTATAATTCACCCCTCCACTTT. Encoded protein: CASSLGTDSDYNSPLHF.

Comment on this clonotype: A junction end diverges from the germline sequence, so it may reflect a read error. J is TRBJ2-3 and V is TRBV18, with D possibly matching TRBD1 (5 bases). The CDR3 totals 14 residues. Germline V gene data show CDR1 as KGHSH and CDR2 as LQKENI. The CDR3 DNA reads TGTGCCAGGTCACAAATGGACAACACAGATACGCAGTATTTT. Protein sequence: CARSQMDNTDTQYF. The complete variable domain, with remaining parts taken from reference TRBV18 and TRBJ2-3, reads NAGVMQNPRHLVRRRGQEARLRCSPMKGHSHVYWYRQLPEEGLKFMVYLQKENIIDESGMPKERFSAEFPKEGPSILRIQQVVRGDSAAYFCARSQMDNTDTQYFGPGTRLTVL.

This clonotype occurred many times. This chain joins TRBV2 and TRBJ2-7, with D perhaps matching TRBD1 (6 bases). The CDR3 runs 14 residues. V lost 6 bases and J lost 0, with 12 bases in between. Germline assignment: CDR1 SNHLY and CDR2 FYNNEI. The DNA of the CDR3 is TGTGCCAGCAGAGAAACAGGGACCTCCTACGAGCAGTACTTC. Protein product: CASRETGTSYEQYF.

Comment on this clonotype: A much larger clone sits a single nucleotide away, making a read error possible. This sequence joins TRBV2 and TRBJ1-1; D unresolved. CDR3 size: 13 residues. CDR1 and CDR2 from the germline V gene are SNHLY and FYNNEI. CDR3 nucleotide sequence: TGTGCCAGCATTCGGGTGTTGGGCACTGAAGCTCTCTTT. Protein: CASIRVLGTEALF. Full variable domain (outside the CDR3, taken from reference TRBV2 and TRBJ1-1): EPEVTQTPSHQVTQMGQEVILRCVPISNHLYFYWYRQILGQKVEFLVSFYNNEISEKSEIFDDQFSVERPDGSNFTLKIRSTKLEDSAMYFCASIRVLGTEALFGQGTRLTVV.

This clonotype was seen only a few times. V and J are TRBV11-2 and TRBJ1-6, with no clear D. V lost 2 bases, J lost 11 bases, and 7 bases lay in between. The CDR3 covers 12 residues. Germline CDR1 SGHAT, CDR2 FQNNGV. The CDR3 is CASSLRTTPLHF. In DNA, the CDR3 is TGTGCCAGCAGCTTACGGACCACACCCCTCCACTTT. Using reference TRBV11-2 and TRBJ1-6 for the parts outside the CDR3, the full variable domain is EAGVAQSPRYKIIEKRQSVAFWCNPISGHATLYWYQQILGQGPKLLIQFQNNGVVDDSQLPKDRFSAERLKGVDSTLKIQPAKLEDSAVYLCASSLRTTPLHFGNGTRLTVT.

This clonotype was detected only a few times. This chain links TRBV4-1 with TRBJ1-3, with a weak D call TRBD1 (6 bases). V was clipped by 5 bases and J by 4 bases, with 12 bases between them. The CDR3 length is 14 residues. Germline CDR1 is MGHRA and CDR2 is YSYEKL. CDR3 loop: CASSGRGLGNTIYF. In nucleotides, the CDR3 is TGCGCCAGCAGCGGAAGGGGGTTAGGAAACACCATATATTTT.